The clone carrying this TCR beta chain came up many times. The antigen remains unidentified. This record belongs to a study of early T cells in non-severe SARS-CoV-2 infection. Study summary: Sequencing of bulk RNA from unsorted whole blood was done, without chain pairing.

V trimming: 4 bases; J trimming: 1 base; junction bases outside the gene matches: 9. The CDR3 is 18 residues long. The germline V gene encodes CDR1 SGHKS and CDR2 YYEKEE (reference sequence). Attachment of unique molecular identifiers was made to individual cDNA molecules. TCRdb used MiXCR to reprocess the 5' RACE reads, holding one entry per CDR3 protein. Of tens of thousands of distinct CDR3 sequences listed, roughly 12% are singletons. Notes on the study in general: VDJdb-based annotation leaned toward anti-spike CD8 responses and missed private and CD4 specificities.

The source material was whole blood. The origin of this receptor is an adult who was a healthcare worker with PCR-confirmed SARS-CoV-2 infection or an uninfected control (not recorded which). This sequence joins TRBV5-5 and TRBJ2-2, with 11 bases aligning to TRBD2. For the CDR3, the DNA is TGTGCCAGCAGCCCCTTGCGGCTAGCGGGAGGGAACACCGGGGAGCTGTTTTTT. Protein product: CASSPLRLAGGNTGELFF. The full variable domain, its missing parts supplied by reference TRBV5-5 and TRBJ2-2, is DAGVTQSPTHLIKTRGQQVTLRCSPISGHKSVSWYQQVLGQGPQFIFQYYEKEERGRGNFPDRFSARQFPNYSSELNVNALLLGDSALYLCASSPLRLAGGNTGELFFGEGSRLTVL.